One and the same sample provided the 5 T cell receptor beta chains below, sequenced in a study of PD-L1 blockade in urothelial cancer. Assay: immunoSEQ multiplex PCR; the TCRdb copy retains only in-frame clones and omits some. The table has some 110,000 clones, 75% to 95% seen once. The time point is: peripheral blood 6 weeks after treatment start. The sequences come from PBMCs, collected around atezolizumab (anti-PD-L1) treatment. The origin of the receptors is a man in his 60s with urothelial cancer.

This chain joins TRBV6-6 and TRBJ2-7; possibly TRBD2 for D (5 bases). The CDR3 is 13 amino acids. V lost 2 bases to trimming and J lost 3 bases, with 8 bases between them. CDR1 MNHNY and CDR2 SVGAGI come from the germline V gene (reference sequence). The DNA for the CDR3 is TGTGCCAGCAGTTACGGGAGATTCTACGAGCAGTACTTC. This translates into CASSYGRFYEQYF.

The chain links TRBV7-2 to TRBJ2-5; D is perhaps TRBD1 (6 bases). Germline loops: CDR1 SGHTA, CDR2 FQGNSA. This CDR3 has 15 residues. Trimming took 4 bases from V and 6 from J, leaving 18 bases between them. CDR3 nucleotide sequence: TGTGCCAGCAGCTCAGAACCGACAACAGGGAAGACCCAGTACTTC. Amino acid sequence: CASSSEPTTGKTQYF.

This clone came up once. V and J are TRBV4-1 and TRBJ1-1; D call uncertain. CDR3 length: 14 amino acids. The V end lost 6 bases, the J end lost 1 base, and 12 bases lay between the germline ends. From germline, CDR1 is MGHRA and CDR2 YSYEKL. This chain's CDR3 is CASRSGNANTEAFF. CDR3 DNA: TGCGCCAGCAGATCAGGAAATGCGAACACTGAAGCTTTCTTT.

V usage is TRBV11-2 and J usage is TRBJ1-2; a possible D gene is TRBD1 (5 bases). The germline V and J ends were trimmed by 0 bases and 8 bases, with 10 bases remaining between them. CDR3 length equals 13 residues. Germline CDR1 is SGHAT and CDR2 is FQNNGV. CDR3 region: CASSLEGGNGYTF. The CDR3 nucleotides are TGTGCCAGCAGCTTAGAGGGGGGTAACGGCTACACCTTC.

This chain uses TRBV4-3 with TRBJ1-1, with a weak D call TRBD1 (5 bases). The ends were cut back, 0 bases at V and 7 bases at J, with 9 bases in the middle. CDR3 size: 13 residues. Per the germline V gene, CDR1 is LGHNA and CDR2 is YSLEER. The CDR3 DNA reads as TGCGCCAGCAGCCAAGACAGGGCCGGTGAAGCTTTCTTT. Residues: CASSQDRAGEAFF.